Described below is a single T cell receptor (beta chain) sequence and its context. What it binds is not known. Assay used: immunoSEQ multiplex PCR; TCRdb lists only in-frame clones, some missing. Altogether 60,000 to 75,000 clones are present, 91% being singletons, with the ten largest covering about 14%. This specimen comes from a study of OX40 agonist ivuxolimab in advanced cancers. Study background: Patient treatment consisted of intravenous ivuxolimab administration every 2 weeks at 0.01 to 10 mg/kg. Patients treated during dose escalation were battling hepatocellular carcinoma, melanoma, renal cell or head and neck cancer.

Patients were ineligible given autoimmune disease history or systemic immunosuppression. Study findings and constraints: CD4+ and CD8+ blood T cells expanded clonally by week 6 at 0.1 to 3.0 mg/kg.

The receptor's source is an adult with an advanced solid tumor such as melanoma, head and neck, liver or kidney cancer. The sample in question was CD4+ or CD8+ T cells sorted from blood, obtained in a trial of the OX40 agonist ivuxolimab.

CDR3 amino acids: CASRLPRSTDTQYF. DNA of the CDR3: TGTGCCAGTCGACTACCTCGAAGCACAGATACGCAGTATTTT. This chain links TRBV28 with TRBJ2-3, with D tentatively TRBD2 (5 bases). CDR1 and CDR2 from the germline V gene are MDHEN and SYDVKM. This CDR3 is built from 14 residues. V was cut by 9 bases and J by 0 bases, with 13 bases left in between.